This T cell receptor beta chain was identified during a study of regulatory T cells in long-lasting Graves disease. Overall study results and limits: It was in persistent disease that TRBV28, TRBJ1-2 and TRBJ2-5 were favored.

Described time point: persistent/refractory GD, antithyroid drugs over 5 years with positive TRAb. PBMC RNA served as the TCR library source. The diagnosis of Graves' disease used American Thyroid Association guidelines. This clonotype was observed at least ten times. Its antigen is currently unknown. Arm-PCR of CDR3 regions with iRepertoire HTBI primers generated TCR beta libraries. From the multiplex PCR reads, TCRdb called clonotypes with MiXCR, one entry per CDR3 protein. Of fewer than 400,000 distinct CDR3 sequences in the sample, about 20% were seen once. Trimming removed 5 bases at V and 4 bases at J, with 20 bases between. Germline loops: CDR1 SGHVS, CDR2 FQNEAQ. The CDR3 length is 16 residues.

The specimen was peripheral blood mononuclear cells (PBMCs), collected when the disease was refractory, from a patient treated with antithyroid drugs. The gene calls are TRBV7-8 and TRBJ2-5; weak D call: TRBD2 (7 bases). The receptor's source is a female donor with Graves disease. CDR3 amino acids: CASSPLGGATGETQYF. For the CDR3, the DNA is TGTGCCAGCAGCCCATTGGGGGGGGCGACGGGAGAGACCCAGTACTTC.